This T cell receptor beta chain derives from a study of blood T cell repertoires in COVID-19. Clones were sequenced by immunoSEQ multiplex PCR, and TCRdb holds only the in-frame ones, with some missing. The sample carries roughly 260,000 clones, approximately 90% recorded once. The CDR3 length is 17 residues. The germline V gene has CDR1 SGHTA and CDR2 FQGNSA. V was trimmed by 1 base and J by 0 bases, leaving 10 bases between them. The chain combines TRBV7-2 with TRBJ2-6, with D tentatively TRBD2 (5 bases). Sequencing used PBMCs or T cells enriched from blood (not recorded which). The source of this sequence is a woman under 40 with acute COVID-19. The CDR3 loop is CASSLGGKTSGANVLTF. In DNA, the CDR3 is TGTGCCAGCAGCTTAGGAGGGAAAACCTCTGGGGCCAACGTCCTGACTTTC.